This TCR beta chain was obtained from a study of T cell changes during pregnancy in multiple sclerosis. TCRdb's table, derived via immunoSEQ multiplex PCR, lists solely in-frame clones and lacks some. The repertoire holds approximately 41,000 clones, with approximately 91% as singletons. V was pared by 0 bases and J by 0 bases, with 10 bases between. This CDR3 contains 16 residues. The germline V gene has CDR1 SGHRS and CDR2 YFSETQ. The clonotype comes from a female donor with multiple sclerosis, enrolled in a pregnancy study. The rearrangement joins TRBV5-1 to TRBJ2-4; perhaps D is TRBD1 or TRBD2 (5 bases each). Source material: PBMCs (not recorded whether the cells were cultured). The CDR3 spells CASSLGGTLAKNIQYF. The CDR3 DNA follows: TGCGCCAGCAGCTTGGGGGGGACCCTAGCCAAAAACATTCAGTACTTC.